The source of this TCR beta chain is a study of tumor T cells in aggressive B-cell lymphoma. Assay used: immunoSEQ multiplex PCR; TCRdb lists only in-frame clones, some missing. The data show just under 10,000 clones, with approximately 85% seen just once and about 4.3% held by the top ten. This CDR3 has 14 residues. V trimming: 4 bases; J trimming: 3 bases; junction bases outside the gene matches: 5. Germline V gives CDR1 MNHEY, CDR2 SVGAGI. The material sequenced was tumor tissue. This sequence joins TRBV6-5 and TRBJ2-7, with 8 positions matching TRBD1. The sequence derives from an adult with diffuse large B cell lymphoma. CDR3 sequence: CASSSRGLLYEQYF. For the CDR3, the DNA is TGTGCCAGCAGTTCCAGGGGGCTCCTCTACGAGCAGTACTTC.